This T cell receptor beta chain was sequenced in a study of PD-1 blockade in classical Hodgkin lymphoma. Germline V lookup: CDR1 SGHTA, CDR2 FQGNSA. This CDR3 has 15 amino acids. V shed 6 bases and J shed 5 bases, with 19 bases lying between them. Exposure to brentuximab vedotin varied, and each patient had relapsed following autologous stem cell transplantation. Negative selection with magnetic separation was used to purify CD4+ T cells from thawed PBMCs. Notes on this clone: Its antigen is still unknown.

Findings and caveats of the study: Those achieving complete response showed baseline diversity like newly diagnosed patients.

Repertoires were generated with immunoSEQ multiplex PCR, while TCRdb's copy carries only in-frame clones and drops some. The repertoire has roughly 8,000 clones, just over 85% of them found once; the top ten carry more than 1.5%. This clonotype was obtained from a human donor with classical Hodgkin lymphoma. This chain links TRBV7-2 with TRBJ1-2; D is unresolved. Specimen: CD4+ T cells from blood, collected at baseline. The CDR3 region is CASSTKLGIPYGYTF. The CDR3 bases are TGTGCCAGCAGTACCAAACTAGGGATCCCATATGGCTACACCTTC.